The 5 T cell receptor beta chains below all came from one sample that was sequenced in a study of T cell responses to AZD1222 COVID-19 vaccine (dated by TCRdb to the early 2020s). The library was obtained by the immunoSEQ multiplex PCR assay. TCRdb re-hosts the immuneACCESS table, in-frame sequences only. Its copies lack some clones; in the studies checked, an unresolved V gene accounts for under half of them, and the cause for the rest is not known. The sample table records 100,000 to 150,000 clones; 70% to 90% of these occur just once. The top ten constitute approximately 1.5% of the sample. This specimen's time point label, per the study, means: baseline before first vaccination. Sequences were derived from peripheral blood, sampled on day 0 of AZD1222 vaccination. These receptors all stem from an adult in good health.

This clone was seen a few times. The J gene is TRBJ1-1, the V gene TRBV11-2; TRBD1 matches 9 bases. The junction had 4 bases not matched to a gene; V was cut back by 4 bases and J by 10 bases. The CDR3 covers 12 residues. In germline, CDR1 is SGHAT, CDR2 FQNNGV. In DNA form, the CDR3 reads TGTGCCAGCAGCTGGGAGACAGGGGGAGCTTTCTTT. It yields the protein CASSWETGGAFF. Supplemented by reference TRBV11-2 and TRBJ1-1, the full variable domain reads EAGVAQSPRYKIIEKRQSVAFWCNPISGHATLYWYQQILGQGPKLLIQFQNNGVVDDSQLPKDRFSAERLKGVDSTLKIQPAKLEDSAVYLCASSWETGGAFFGQGTRLTVV.

V and J are TRBV24-1 and TRBJ1-1; 9 bases are shared with TRBD1. The CDR3 has 13 amino acids. V trimming: 3 bases; J trimming: 10 bases; junction bases outside the gene matches: 5. Germline CDR1 reads KGHDR; CDR2 reads SFDVKD. The CDR3 nucleotides read TGTGCCACCAGTGATCTCGAGGACAGGGGAGCTTTCTTT. It yields the protein CATSDLEDRGAFF.

This clone has more than one count but fewer than ten. This chain joins TRBV11-2 and TRBJ2-2; TRBD2 matches 13 bases. Trimming took 6 bases from V and 7 from J; bases not matched to a gene: 5. CDR3 length: 15 amino acids. Germline lookup yields CDR1 SGHAT and CDR2 FQNNGV. This CDR3 reads CASSRGTSGVGELFF. The CDR3 DNA follows: TGTGCCAGCAGTCGCGGGACTAGCGGGGTCGGGGAGCTGTTTTTT.

The chain couples TRBV6-6 to TRBJ1-6, with D unresolved. V was clipped by 2 bases and J by 10 bases, with 12 bases between them. Germline V gene lookup returns CDR1 MNHNY and CDR2 SVGAGI (reference sequence). The CDR3 length is 14 residues. The CDR3 is CASSYPAGYSPLHF. CDR3 coding DNA: TGTGCCAGCAGTTACCCGGCGGGATACTCACCCCTCCACTTT.

The gene calls are TRBV6-5 and TRBJ2-3; weak D call: TRBD1 (7 bases). The germline gives CDR1 MNHEY, CDR2 SVGAGI. Trimming took off 2 bases at V and 0 bases at J, with 12 bases between the two ends. The CDR3 totals 16 residues. CDR3 protein: CASSYQGGASTDTQYF. CDR3 bases: TGTGCCAGCAGTTACCAGGGGGGCGCTAGCACAGATACGCAGTATTTT.